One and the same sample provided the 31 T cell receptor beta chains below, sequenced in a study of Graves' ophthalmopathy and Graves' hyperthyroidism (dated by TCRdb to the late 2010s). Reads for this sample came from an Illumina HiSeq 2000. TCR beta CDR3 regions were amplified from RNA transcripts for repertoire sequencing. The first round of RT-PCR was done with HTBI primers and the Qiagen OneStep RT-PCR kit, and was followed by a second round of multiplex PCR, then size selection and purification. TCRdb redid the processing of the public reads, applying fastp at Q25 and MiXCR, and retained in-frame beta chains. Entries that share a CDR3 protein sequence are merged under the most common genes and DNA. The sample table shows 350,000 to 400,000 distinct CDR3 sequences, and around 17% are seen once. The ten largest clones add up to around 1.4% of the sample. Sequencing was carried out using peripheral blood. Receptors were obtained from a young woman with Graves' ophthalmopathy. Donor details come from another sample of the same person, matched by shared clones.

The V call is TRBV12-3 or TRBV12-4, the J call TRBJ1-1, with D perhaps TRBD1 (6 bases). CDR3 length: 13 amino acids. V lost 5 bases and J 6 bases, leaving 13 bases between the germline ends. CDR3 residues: CASSPQGGAEAFF. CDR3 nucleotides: TGTGCCAGCAGTCCACAGGGTGGCGCTGAAGCTTTCTTT.

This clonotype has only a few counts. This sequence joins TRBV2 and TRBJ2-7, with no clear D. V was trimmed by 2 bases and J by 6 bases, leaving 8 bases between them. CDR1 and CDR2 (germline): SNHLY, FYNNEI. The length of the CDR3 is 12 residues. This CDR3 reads CASSEPWGEQYF. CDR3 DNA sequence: TGTGCCAGCAGTGAACCTTGGGGCGAGCAGTACTTC.

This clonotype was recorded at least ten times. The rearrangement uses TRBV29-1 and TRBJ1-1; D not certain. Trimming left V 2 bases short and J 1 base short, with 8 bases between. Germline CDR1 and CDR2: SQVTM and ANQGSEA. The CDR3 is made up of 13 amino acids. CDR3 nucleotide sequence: TGCAGCGTTGAAAGCGGGTCGAACACTGAAGCTTTCTTT. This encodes CSVESGSNTEAFF.

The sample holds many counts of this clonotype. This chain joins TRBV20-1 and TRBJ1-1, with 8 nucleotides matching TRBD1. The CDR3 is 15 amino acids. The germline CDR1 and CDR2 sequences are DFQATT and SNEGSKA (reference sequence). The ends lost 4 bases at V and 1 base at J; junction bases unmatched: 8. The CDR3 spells CSAISPGTGNTEAFF. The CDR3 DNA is TGCAGTGCTATAAGTCCCGGGACAGGGAACACTGAAGCTTTCTTT.

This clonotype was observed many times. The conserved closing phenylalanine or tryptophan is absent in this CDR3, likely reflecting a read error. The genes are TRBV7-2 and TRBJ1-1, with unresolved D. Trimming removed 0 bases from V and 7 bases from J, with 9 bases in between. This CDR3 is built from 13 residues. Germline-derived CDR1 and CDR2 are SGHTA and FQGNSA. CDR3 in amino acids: CASSLAGQIEAFS. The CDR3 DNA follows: TGTGCCAGCAGCTTAGCGGGCCAGATTGAAGCTTTCTCT.

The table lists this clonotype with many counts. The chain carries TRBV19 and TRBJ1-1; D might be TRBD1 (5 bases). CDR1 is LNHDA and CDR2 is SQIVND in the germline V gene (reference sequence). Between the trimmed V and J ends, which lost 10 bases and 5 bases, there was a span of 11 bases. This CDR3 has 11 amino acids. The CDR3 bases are TGTGCCACCCTCAAGGGGACTGAAGCTTTCTTT. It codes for CATLKGTEAFF.

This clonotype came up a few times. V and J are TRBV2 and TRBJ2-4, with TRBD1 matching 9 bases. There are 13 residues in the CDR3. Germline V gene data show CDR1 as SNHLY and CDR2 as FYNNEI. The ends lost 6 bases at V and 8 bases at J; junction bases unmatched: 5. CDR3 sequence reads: CASRGTGPDIQYF. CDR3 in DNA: TGTGCCAGCAGGGGGACAGGGCCTGACATTCAGTACTTC. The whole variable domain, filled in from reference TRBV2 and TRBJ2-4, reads EPEVTQTPSHQVTQMGQEVILRCVPISNHLYFYWYRQILGQKVEFLVSFYNNEISEKSEIFDDQFSVERPDGSNFTLKIRSTKLEDSAMYFCASRGTGPDIQYFGAGTRLSVL.

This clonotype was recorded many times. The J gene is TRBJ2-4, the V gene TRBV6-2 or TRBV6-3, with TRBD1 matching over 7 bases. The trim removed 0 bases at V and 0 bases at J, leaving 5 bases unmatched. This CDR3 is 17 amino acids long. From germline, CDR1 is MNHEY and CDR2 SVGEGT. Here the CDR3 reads CASSYSGTERAKNIQYF. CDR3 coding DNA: TGTGCCAGCAGTTACTCTGGGACAGAGAGAGCCAAAAACATTCAGTACTTC.

This CDR3 is CASSVGLAGGRETQYF. DNA of the CDR3: TGTGCCAGCAGCGTTGGACTAGCGGGAGGTAGAGAGACCCAGTACTTC. The chain recombines TRBV9 with TRBJ2-5; 14 positions match TRBD2. The ends lost 2 bases at V and 4 bases at J; junction bases unmatched: 4. Germline CDR1 SGDLS, CDR2 YYNGEE. The CDR3 length is 16 residues.

The CDR3 region has the DNA TGTGCCAGCGGGGAACTAGCGGGAAGTTACGAGCAGTACTTC. Protein sequence: CASGELAGSYEQYF. The rearrangement uses TRBV12-3 or TRBV12-4 and TRBJ2-7; TRBD2 matches 10 bases. The CDR3 loop spans 14 amino acids. V dropped 8 bases and J dropped 4; count of bases not matched to a gene: 8.

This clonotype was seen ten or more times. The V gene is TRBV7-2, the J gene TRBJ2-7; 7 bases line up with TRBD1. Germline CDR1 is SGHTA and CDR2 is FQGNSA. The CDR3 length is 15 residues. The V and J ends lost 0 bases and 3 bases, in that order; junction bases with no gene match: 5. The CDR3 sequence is CASSLADRTVYEQYF. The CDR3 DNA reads TGTGCCAGCAGCTTAGCGGACAGGACGGTCTACGAGCAGTACTTC.

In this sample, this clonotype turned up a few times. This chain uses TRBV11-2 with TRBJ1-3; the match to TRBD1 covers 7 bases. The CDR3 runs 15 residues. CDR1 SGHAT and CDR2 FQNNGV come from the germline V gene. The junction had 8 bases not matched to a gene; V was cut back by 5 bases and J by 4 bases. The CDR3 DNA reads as TGTGCCAGCAGCCTTCTACAGGGGACAGGAAACACCATATATTTT. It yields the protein CASSLLQGTGNTIYF.

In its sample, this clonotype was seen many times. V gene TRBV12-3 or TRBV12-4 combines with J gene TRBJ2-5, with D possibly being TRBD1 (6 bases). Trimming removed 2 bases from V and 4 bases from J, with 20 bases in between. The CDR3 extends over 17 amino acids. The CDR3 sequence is CASSLTQGFGAGETQYF. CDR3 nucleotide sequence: TGTGCCAGCAGTTTAACACAGGGTTTTGGAGCAGGAGAGACCCAGTACTTC.

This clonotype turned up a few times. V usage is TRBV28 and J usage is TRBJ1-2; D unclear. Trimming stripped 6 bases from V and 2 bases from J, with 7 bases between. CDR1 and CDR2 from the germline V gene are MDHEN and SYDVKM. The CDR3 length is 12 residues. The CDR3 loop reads CASRPVNYGYTF. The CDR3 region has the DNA TGTGCCAGCAGGCCCGTCAACTATGGCTACACCTTC.

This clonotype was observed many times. CDR3: CASSSEEGASYEQYF. DNA for the CDR3: TGTGCCAGCTCGTCCGAGGAGGGGGCTTCTTACGAGCAGTACTTC. This chain links TRBV6-5 with TRBJ2-7, with a possible D match to TRBD1 (7 bases). Per the germline V gene, CDR1 is MNHEY and CDR2 is SVGAGI. This CDR3 comprises 15 residues. Deletions cut 8 bases from V and 4 bases from J, with 21 bases between.

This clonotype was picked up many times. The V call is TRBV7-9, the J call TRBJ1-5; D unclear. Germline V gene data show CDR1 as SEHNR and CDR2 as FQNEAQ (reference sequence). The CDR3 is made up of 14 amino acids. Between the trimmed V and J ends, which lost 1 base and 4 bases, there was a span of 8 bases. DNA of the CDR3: TGTGCCAGCAGCTTAGGGGCGCTAAATCAGCCCCAGCATTTT. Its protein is CASSLGALNQPQHF.

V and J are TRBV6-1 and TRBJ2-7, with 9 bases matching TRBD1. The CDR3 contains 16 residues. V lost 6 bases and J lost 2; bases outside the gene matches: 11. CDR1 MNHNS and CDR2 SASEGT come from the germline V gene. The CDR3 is CASSASTGTGTYEQYF. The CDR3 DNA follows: TGTGCCAGCAGCGCCAGTACCGGGACAGGGACCTACGAGCAGTACTTC.

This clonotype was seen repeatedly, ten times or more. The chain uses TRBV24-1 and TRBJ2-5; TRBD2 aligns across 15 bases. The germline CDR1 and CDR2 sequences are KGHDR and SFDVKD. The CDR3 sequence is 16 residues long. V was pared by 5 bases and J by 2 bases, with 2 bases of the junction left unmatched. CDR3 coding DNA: TGTGCCACCAGTGGTGGGACTAGCGGGAGGCAAGAGACCCAGTACTTC. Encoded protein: CATSGGTSGRQETQYF.

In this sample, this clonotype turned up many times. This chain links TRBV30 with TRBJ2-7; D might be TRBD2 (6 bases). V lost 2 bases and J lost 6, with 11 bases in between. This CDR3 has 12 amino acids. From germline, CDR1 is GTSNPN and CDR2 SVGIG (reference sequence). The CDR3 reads CAWSIGAGEQYF. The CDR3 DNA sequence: TGTGCCTGGAGTATAGGAGCGGGCGAGCAGTACTTC.

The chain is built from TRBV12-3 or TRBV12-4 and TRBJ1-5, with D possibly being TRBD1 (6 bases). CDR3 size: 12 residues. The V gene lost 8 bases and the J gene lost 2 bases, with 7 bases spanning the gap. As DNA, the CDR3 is TGTGCCAGCGGACAGCGCAATCAGCCCCAGCATTTT. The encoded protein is CASGQRNQPQHF.

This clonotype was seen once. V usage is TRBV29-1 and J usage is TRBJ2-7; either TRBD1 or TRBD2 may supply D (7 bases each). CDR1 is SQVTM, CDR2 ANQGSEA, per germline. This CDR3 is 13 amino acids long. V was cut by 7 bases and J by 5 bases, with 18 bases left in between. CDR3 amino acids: CSAKPSGGDEQYF. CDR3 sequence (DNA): TGCAGCGCCAAACCGTCAGGGGGGGACGAGCAGTACTTC.

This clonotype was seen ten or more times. CDR3 region: CATLPPGDIMNTEAFF. In nucleotides, the CDR3 is TGTGCCACCCTCCCCCCAGGGGACATAATGAACACTGAAGCTTTCTTT. This chain connects TRBV28 to TRBJ1-1, with D possibly matching TRBD1 (6 bases). Trimming took 10 bases from V and 0 from J, leaving 21 bases between them. Germline values: CDR1 MDHEN, CDR2 SYDVKM. The CDR3 is 16 amino acids. Based on the CDR3 plus reference TRBV28 and TRBJ1-1, the full variable domain is DVKVTQSSRYLVKRTGEKVFLECVQDMDHENMFWYRQDPGLGLRLIYFSYDVKMKEKGDIPEGYSVSREKKERFSLILESASTNQTSMYLCATLPPGDIMNTEAFFGQGTRLTVV.

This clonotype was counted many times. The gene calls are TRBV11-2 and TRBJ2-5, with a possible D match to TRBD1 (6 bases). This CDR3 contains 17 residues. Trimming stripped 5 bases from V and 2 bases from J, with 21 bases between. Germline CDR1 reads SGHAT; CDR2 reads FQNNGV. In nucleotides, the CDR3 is TGTGCCAGCAGCGCCTCTCTAGGGGGTGCCCCTCAAGAGACCCAGTACTTC. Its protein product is CASSASLGGAPQETQYF.

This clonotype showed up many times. This chain's CDR3 is CASSWGTDRPNQPQHF. CDR3 DNA sequence: TGTGCCAGCAGTTGGGGGACCGACAGGCCCAATCAGCCCCAGCATTTT. The genes are TRBV12-3 or TRBV12-4 and TRBJ1-5, with D perhaps TRBD1 (6 bases). The CDR3 spans 16 residues. Trimming removed 4 bases from V and 3 bases from J, with 16 bases in between.

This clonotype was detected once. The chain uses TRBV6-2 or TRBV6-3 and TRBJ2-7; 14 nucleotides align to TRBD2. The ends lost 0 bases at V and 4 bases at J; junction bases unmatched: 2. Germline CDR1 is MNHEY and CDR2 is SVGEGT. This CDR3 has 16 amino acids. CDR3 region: CASSYSRTSGRYEQYF. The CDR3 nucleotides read TGTGCCAGCAGTTACTCTCGGACTAGCGGGAGGTACGAGCAGTACTTC.

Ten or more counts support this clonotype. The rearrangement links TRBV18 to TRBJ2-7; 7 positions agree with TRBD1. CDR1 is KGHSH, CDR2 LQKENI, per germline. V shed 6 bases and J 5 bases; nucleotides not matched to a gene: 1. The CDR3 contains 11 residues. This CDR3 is CASSTGHEQYF. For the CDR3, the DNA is TGTGCCAGCTCGACAGGGCACGAGCAGTACTTC.

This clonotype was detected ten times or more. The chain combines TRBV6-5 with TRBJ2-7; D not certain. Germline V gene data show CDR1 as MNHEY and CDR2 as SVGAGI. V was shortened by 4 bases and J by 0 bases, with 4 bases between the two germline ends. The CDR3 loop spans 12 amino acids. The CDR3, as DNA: TGTGCCAGCAGTTCCTTCTCCTACGAGCAGTACTTC. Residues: CASSSFSYEQYF.

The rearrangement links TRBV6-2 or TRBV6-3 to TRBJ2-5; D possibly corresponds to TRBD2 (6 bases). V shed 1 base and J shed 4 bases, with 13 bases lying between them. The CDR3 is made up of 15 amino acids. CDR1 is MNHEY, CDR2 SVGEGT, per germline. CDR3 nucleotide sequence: TGTGCCAGCAGTTACTTGTTCGGGAGCAGAGAGACCCAGTACTTC. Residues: CASSYLFGSRETQYF.

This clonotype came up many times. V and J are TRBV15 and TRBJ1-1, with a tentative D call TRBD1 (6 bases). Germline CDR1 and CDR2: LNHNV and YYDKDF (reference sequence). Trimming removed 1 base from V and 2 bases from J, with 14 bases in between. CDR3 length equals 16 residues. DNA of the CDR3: TGTGCCACCAGCAGAGTCCACGGGACATCAAACACTGAAGCTTTCTTT. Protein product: CATSRVHGTSNTEAFF.

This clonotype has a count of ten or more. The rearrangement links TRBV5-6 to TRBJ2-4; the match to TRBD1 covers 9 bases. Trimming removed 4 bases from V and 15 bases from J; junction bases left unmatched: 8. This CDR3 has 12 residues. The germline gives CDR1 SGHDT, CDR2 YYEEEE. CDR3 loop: CASSVDRGRGYF. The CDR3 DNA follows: TGTGCCAGCAGCGTGGACAGGGGTCGGGGGTACTTC.

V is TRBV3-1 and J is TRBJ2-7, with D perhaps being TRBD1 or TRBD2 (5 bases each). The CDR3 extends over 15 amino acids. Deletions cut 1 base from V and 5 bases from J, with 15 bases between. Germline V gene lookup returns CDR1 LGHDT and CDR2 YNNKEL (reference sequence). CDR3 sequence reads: CASSQAAAGSDEQYF. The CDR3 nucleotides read TGTGCCAGCAGCCAAGCGGCTGCAGGGAGCGACGAGCAGTACTTC.